One and the same sample provided the 17 T cell receptor beta chains below, sequenced in a study of blood T cell repertoires in COVID-19. Produced via immunoSEQ multiplex PCR; TCRdb's table is partial and in-frame only. The data show roughly 320,000 clones, around 92% seen once. Sequences were obtained from peripheral blood. These receptors were taken from a woman in her twenties or thirties with COVID-19, enrolled during active disease.

With regard to this clone: The identical CDR3 is also encoded by other nucleotide sequences in the sample. The chain carries TRBV27 and TRBJ1-6; TRBD1 agrees at 7 bases. Germline V gene data show CDR1 as MNHEY and CDR2 as SMNVEV (reference sequence). The CDR3 loop spans 13 amino acids. Trimming took 5 bases from V and 8 from J; bases not matched to a gene: 3. The CDR3 coding sequence is TGTGCCAGCAGTCACAGGGGTTATTCACCCCTCCACTTT. Its translation: CASSHRGYSPLHF.

This rearrangement joins TRBV19 to TRBJ2-7; D may be TRBD1 (5 bases). The germline CDR1 and CDR2 sequences are LNHDA and SQIVND (reference sequence). Trimming removed 7 bases from V and 4 bases from J, with 8 bases in between. The CDR3 contains 11 residues. CDR3 DNA: TGTGCCAGTACCGACAGTTACGAGCAGTACTTC. As protein: CASTDSYEQYF.

J is TRBJ1-2 and V is TRBV5-4, with 12 bases lining up with TRBD1. J gave up 7 bases and V 0 bases, and 4 bases lay outside the gene matches. Germline CDR1 SGHNT, CDR2 YYREEE (reference sequence). This CDR3 has 15 amino acids. The CDR3 reads CASSLGDRGRLGYTF. CDR3 bases: TGTGCCAGCAGCTTGGGGGACAGGGGGCGCCTTGGCTACACCTTC. Using reference TRBV5-4 and TRBJ1-2 for the parts outside the CDR3, the full variable domain is ETGVTQSPTHLIKTRGQQVTLRCSSQSGHNTVSWYQQALGQGPQFIFQYYREEENGRGNFPPRFSGLQFPNYSSELNVNALELDDSALYLCASSLGDRGRLGYTFGSGTRLTVV.

The chain carries TRBV18 and TRBJ1-1, with D possibly matching TRBD1 (5 bases). Germline V gene lookup returns CDR1 KGHSH and CDR2 LQKENI. The CDR3 spans 17 residues. V dropped 1 base and J dropped 3 bases, with 18 bases sitting between them. The CDR3 is CASSPRTARGSDTEAFF. DNA for the CDR3: TGTGCCAGCTCACCACGCACGGCCCGGGGGTCAGACACTGAAGCTTTCTTT.

The chain is built from TRBV2 and TRBJ2-3; tentative D call: TRBD1 (5 bases). The CDR3 contains 16 residues. The germline gives CDR1 SNHLY, CDR2 FYNNEI. Trimming shortened V by 6 bases and J by 3 bases, and 19 bases separated the two germline ends. CDR3 nucleotide sequence: TGTGCCAGCAGCCCTAGACTTACAGGTGGTACAGATACGCAGTATTTT. It yields the protein CASSPRLTGGTDTQYF.

This clone was observed once. CDR3 coding DNA: TGTGCCAGCAGCCTTGACAGGGGCGTGTCGGCTTTCTTT. Translated, it gives CASSLDRGVSAFF. The chain couples TRBV7-9 to TRBJ1-1, with 8 bases that match TRBD1. Per germline, CDR1 SEHNR and CDR2 FQNEAQ (reference sequence). The CDR3 totals 13 residues. After removal of 5 bases from V and 11 bases from J, the junction contained 10 bases not matched to a gene.

This clone was seen just once. The J gene is TRBJ1-1, the V gene TRBV19, with D possibly TRBD1 on 5 matching bases. Deletions cut 1 base from V and 2 bases from J, with 11 bases between. Germline V CDR1 and CDR2: LNHDA, SQIVND (reference sequence). The CDR3 is 15 amino acids. The CDR3 nucleotides are TGTGCCAGTAGTATAGCTGGACACGCAAACACTGAAGCTTTCTTT. This sequence encodes CASSIAGHANTEAFF.

The chain uses TRBV2 and TRBJ2-5, with 10 bases lining up with TRBD1. The CDR3 consists of 16 residues. V was pared by 5 bases and J by 3 bases, with 9 bases of the junction left unmatched. CDR1 is SNHLY, CDR2 FYNNEI, per germline. This CDR3 is CASSLPGQGTEETQYF. DNA of the CDR3: TGTGCCAGCAGTCTACCGGGACAGGGGACGGAAGAGACCCAGTACTTC.

This clone was seen more than once but under ten times. V and J are TRBV4-2 and TRBJ1-6; D is unresolved. Germline values: CDR1 LGHNA, CDR2 YNFKEQ. Trimming stripped 3 bases from V and 4 bases from J, with 16 bases between. CDR3 length: 17 residues. The CDR3 sequence is CASSQPVVAPYNSPLHF. The CDR3 region has the DNA TGTGCCAGCAGCCAGCCGGTCGTCGCTCCTTATAATTCACCCCTCCACTTT.

The chain has TRBV4-1 and TRBJ1-1; D gene unclear. The CDR3 length is 14 residues. CDR1 and CDR2 (germline): MGHRA, YSYEKL. V lost 3 bases and J lost 0, with 8 bases in between. This CDR3 is CASSQSTVNTEAFF. In nucleotides, the CDR3 is TGCGCCAGCAGCCAGTCAACGGTGAACACTGAAGCTTTCTTT.

V is TRBV2 and J is TRBJ1-5; 8 nucleotides match TRBD1. The CDR3 extends over 16 amino acids. The germline V gene has CDR1 SNHLY and CDR2 FYNNEI. J lost 0 bases, V lost 6 bases, and 7 bases had no gene match. The CDR3 DNA is TGTGCCAGCAGGGAGACAGGGGATTATAGCAATCAGCCCCAGCATTTT. Its translation: CASRETGDYSNQPQHF.

J is TRBJ2-1 and V is TRBV19; D remains ambiguous. Germline CDR1 is LNHDA and CDR2 is SQIVND (reference sequence). This CDR3 has 14 amino acids. The V gene lost 11 bases and the J gene lost 0 bases, with 14 bases spanning the gap. The CDR3 nucleotides are TGTGCCTCCAAAGCACTATCCTCCTACAATGAGCAGTTCTTC. Its translation: CASKALSSYNEQFF.

V usage is TRBV5-5 and J usage is TRBJ2-7, with 7 bases matching TRBD1. Germline V CDR1 and CDR2: SGHKS, YYEKEE (reference sequence). This CDR3 contains 15 residues. V shed 4 bases and J 1 base; nucleotides not matched to a gene: 8. The CDR3 loop reads CASSPAPTGSYEQYF. The CDR3 bases are TGTGCCAGCAGCCCCGCCCCGACAGGGTCCTACGAGCAGTACTTC.

About this clone: Other DNA variants within this sample encode the same CDR3. The CDR3 loop is CASTRQGGEKLFF. CDR3 nucleotide sequence: TGTGCCAGCACCAGACAGGGCGGTGAAAAACTGTTTTTT. This rearrangement joins TRBV2 to TRBJ1-4; 7 nucleotides align to TRBD1. Germline CDR1 is SNHLY and CDR2 is FYNNEI. Trimming removed 7 bases from V and 7 bases from J; junction bases left unmatched: 6. This CDR3 comprises 13 residues.

This chain uses TRBV5-6 with TRBJ1-2, with 7 bases fitting TRBD1. Germline CDR1 SGHDT, CDR2 YYEEEE. The CDR3 is 13 residues long. The V gene end was trimmed by 5 bases and the J gene end by 6 bases; junction bases not matched to a gene: 7. The DNA for the CDR3 is TGTGCCAGCAGACAGGGGTTTGTCGATGGCTACACCTTC. It translates to CASRQGFVDGYTF. The whole variable domain, remainder taken from reference TRBV5-6 and TRBJ1-2, is DAGVTQSPTHLIKTRGQQVTLRCSPKSGHDTVSWYQQALGQGPQFIFQYYEEEERQRGNFPDRFSGHQFPNYSSELNVNALLLGDSALYLCASRQGFVDGYTFGSGTRLTVV.

The chain has TRBV19 and TRBJ2-3, with TRBD2 identical over 11 bases. This CDR3 spans 14 amino acids. V gave up 4 bases and J gave up 4 bases; unmatched junction bases: 1. The germline gives CDR1 LNHDA, CDR2 SQIVND (reference sequence). The CDR3 protein is CASSRLAGPDTQYF. CDR3 DNA sequence: TGTGCCAGTAGTAGACTAGCGGGGCCAGATACGCAGTATTTT.

V gene TRBV7-2 combines with J gene TRBJ1-1, with D tentatively TRBD1 (5 bases). The CDR3 consists of 14 residues. V lost 4 bases, J lost 1 base, and 10 bases lay in between. Germline CDR1 is SGHTA and CDR2 is FQGNSA. Written as DNA, the CDR3 is TGTGCCAGCAGCTGGGGCGGTCAGAACACTGAAGCTTTCTTT. Translating it yields CASSWGGQNTEAFF.